The sequence of this T cell receptor (beta chain) was determined in a study of blood T cell repertoires in COVID-19. Across the whole study: There were acute and convalescent COVID-19 samples, and they came from the United States, Italy and Spain.

CDR3 length: 14 amino acids. V lost 1 base, J lost 1 base, and 10 bases lay in between. Germline CDR1 and CDR2: GTSNPN and SVGIG (reference sequence). Clones were read by immunoSEQ multiplex PCR, and TCRdb kept only the in-frame ones, dropping some. Found here are roughly 170,000 clones, over 70% of them singletons; the top ten hold 3.6%. The material sequenced was PBMCs or T cells enriched from blood (not recorded which). The sequence came from a woman aged 45-65 years in a cohort exposed to, infected with or recovered from COVID-19 (not recorded which). This chain links TRBV30 with TRBJ1-1, with D perhaps TRBD1 (5 bases). In DNA form, the CDR3 reads TGTGCCTGGAGTGGGGGGGTAGGGAACACTGAAGCTTTCTTT. This translates into CAWSGGVGNTEAFF.